The T cell receptor beta chain described here comes from a study of CD8 T cells in ankylosing spondylitis. CDR3 length equals 15 residues. CDR1 is LGHNA, CDR2 YNFKEQ, per germline. The V segment lost 0 bases and the J segment 6 bases; nucleotides outside the gene matches: 5. In TCRdb, the 5' RACE reads were re-called with MiXCR into one record per CDR3 protein. The repertoire has a few hundred thousand distinct CDR3 sequences, over 15% of them found once; the top ten carry around 33%. V is TRBV4-2 and J is TRBJ2-7; 10 bases agree with TRBD2. The receptor's source is a male donor with ankylosing spondylitis or in good health (not recorded which). Sequenced: blood, either unsorted or a sorted T cell fraction (not recorded which). The CDR3 loop is CASSQETSGSGEQYF. CDR3 in DNA: TGTGCCAGCAGCCAAGAGACTAGCGGGTCCGGCGAGCAGTACTTC.